This T cell receptor (beta chain) was retrieved from a study of blood T cell repertoires in COVID-19. Study details: T cells, B-cell-depleted T cells, or PBMCs supplied cDNA or gDNA.

Sequencing used immunoSEQ multiplex PCR; TCRdb keeps in-frame clones, though not all of them. The sample shows 150,000 to 200,000 clones, approximately 79% of them seen only once. CDR1 and CDR2 from the germline V gene are SNHLY and FYNNEI. This CDR3 is 14 amino acids long. V was clipped by 4 bases and J by 3 bases, with 11 bases between them. The sample consisted of PBMCs or T cells enriched from blood (not recorded which). The source of this sequence is a woman aged 55 to 70 with acute COVID-19. The chain couples TRBV2 to TRBJ2-3, with a weak D call TRBD2 (6 bases). The CDR3 DNA reads TGTGCCAGCAGTGCCCGGGGGACTACAGATACGCAGTATTTT. The encoded protein is CASSARGTTDTQYF.